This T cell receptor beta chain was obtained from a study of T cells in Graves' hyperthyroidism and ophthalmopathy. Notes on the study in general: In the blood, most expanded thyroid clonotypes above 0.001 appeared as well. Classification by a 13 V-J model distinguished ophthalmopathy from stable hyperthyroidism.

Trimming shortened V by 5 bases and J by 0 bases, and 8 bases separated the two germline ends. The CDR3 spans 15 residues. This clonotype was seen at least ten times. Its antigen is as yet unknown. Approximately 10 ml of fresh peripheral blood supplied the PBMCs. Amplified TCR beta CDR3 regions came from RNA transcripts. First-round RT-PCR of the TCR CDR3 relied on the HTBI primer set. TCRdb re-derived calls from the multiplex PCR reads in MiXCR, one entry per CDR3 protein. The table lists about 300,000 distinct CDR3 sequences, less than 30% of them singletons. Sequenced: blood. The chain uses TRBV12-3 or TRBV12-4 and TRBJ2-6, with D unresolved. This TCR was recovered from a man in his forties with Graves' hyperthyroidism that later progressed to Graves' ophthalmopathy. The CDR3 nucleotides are TGTGCCAGCAGTCAGCGTAGCTCTGGGGCCAACGTCCTGACTTTC. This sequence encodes CASSQRSSGANVLTF.